The 9 T cell receptor beta chains presented below share a single source sample, sequenced in a study of control samples from healthy donors and cancer patients. Profiled with immunoSEQ multiplex PCR; TCRdb holds only in-frame clones, not every one. The sample lists 85,000 to 95,000 clones; approximately 90% were seen once. Specimen: blood. Receptors originate from a woman under 40 in good health.

The chain couples TRBV28 to TRBJ1-1; no definite D call. This CDR3 comprises 13 residues. Germline loops: CDR1 MDHEN, CDR2 SYDVKM. V lost 2 bases, J lost 4 bases, and 8 bases lay in between. In nucleotides, the CDR3 is TGTGCCAGCAGTTTAGGACGAGGCACTGAAGCTTTCTTT. This encodes CASSLGRGTEAFF.

This clone was observed a single time. The chain employs TRBV7-8 and TRBJ1-1, with D perhaps TRBD1 (5 bases). V was trimmed by 5 bases and J by 1 base, leaving 11 bases between them. The CDR3 spans 14 residues. Per the germline V gene, CDR1 is SGHVS and CDR2 is FQNEAQ. DNA for the CDR3: TGTGCCAGCAGCCTCGGGACGGCGAACACTGAAGCTTTCTTT. It specifies CASSLGTANTEAFF.

In DNA form, the CDR3 reads TGTGCCAGCAGGGGACGGACGACCCCTACCTACGAGCAGTACTTC. This translates into CASRGRTTPTYEQYF. This chain joins TRBV2 and TRBJ2-7; D might be TRBD1 or TRBD2, each matching 5 bases. The germline CDR1 and CDR2 sequences are SNHLY and FYNNEI. The V end was cut by 6 bases, the J end by 2 bases, with 17 bases between. The CDR3 consists of 15 residues.

The chain links TRBV7-7 to TRBJ2-1; D unclear. Germline loops: CDR1 SSHAT, CDR2 FNYEAQ (reference sequence). The CDR3 covers 12 residues. The ends were cut back, 5 bases at V and 5 bases at J, with 7 bases in the middle. As DNA, the CDR3 is TGTGCCAGCAGCCAATTGAACAATGAGCAGTTCTTC. Translated: CASSQLNNEQFF.

V and J are TRBV4-1 and TRBJ1-2, with TRBD1 identical over 7 bases. Per the germline V gene, CDR1 is MGHRA and CDR2 is YSYEKL. The CDR3 has 13 residues. J lost 5 bases, V lost 2 bases, and 2 bases had no gene match. DNA for the CDR3: TGCGCCAGCAGCCAATCAGGGGGGTATGGCTACACCTTC. Translating it yields CASSQSGGYGYTF.

The genes are TRBV19 and TRBJ2-5; D is undetermined. The CDR3 loop spans 15 amino acids. V lost 3 bases and J 4 bases, leaving 15 bases between the germline ends. The germline V gene has CDR1 LNHDA and CDR2 SQIVND (reference sequence). Here the CDR3 reads CASSMSGALGETQYF. DNA of the CDR3: TGTGCCAGTAGTATGTCAGGCGCCCTGGGAGAGACCCAGTACTTC.

The J gene is TRBJ1-5, the V gene TRBV10-3; 7 bases match TRBD1. V dropped 3 bases and J dropped 5; count of bases not matched to a gene: 4. The CDR3 sequence is 14 residues long. Germline V lookup: CDR1 ENHRY, CDR2 SYGVKD. CDR3 sequence reads: CAISDRQGDQPQHF. The CDR3 DNA reads as TGTGCCATCAGTGATAGGCAGGGGGATCAGCCCCAGCATTTT.

The chain uses TRBV6-5 and TRBJ1-1; possible D gene TRBD1, 6 bases. The germline V gene has CDR1 MNHEY and CDR2 SVGAGI. The CDR3 has 14 residues. Trimming took off 7 bases at V and 0 bases at J, with 12 bases between the two ends. The CDR3 region has the DNA TGTGCCAGCATGGGGGACACTCTGAACACTGAAGCTTTCTTT. Protein: CASMGDTLNTEAFF.

The J gene is TRBJ1-1, the V gene TRBV5-1; D remains ambiguous. From germline, CDR1 is SGHRS and CDR2 YFSETQ. V dropped 3 bases and J dropped 1 base, with 7 bases sitting between them. The CDR3 consists of 13 residues. The CDR3 region is CASSWETNTEAFF. CDR3 nucleotides: TGCGCCAGCAGCTGGGAAACGAACACTGAAGCTTTCTTT.